The 27 T cell receptor beta chains below come from one sample, sequenced in a study of T cells after posttransplantation cyclophosphamide. The assay was immunoSEQ multiplex PCR, and TCRdb's table has in-frame clones only and misses some. The sample contains about 25,000 clones, none of them singletons. Material for sequencing was PBMCs. All receptors come from a woman in her fifties or sixties in good health, CMV-negative, and a related stem cell transplant donor.

This clone was seen repeatedly, ten times or more. The chain carries TRBV7-3 and TRBJ2-2, with 10 bases aligning to TRBD1. Germline CDR1 reads SGHTA; CDR2 reads FQGTGA. The CDR3 length is 16 residues. Germline trimming cut 5 bases from V and 4 bases from J; bases unmatched to any gene: 7. In DNA form, the CDR3 reads TGTGCCAGCAGCCCCCGACAGGGGGCTGCCACCGGGGAGCTGTTTTTT. Translated: CASSPRQGAATGELFF.

This clone was found many times. The chain combines TRBV4-2 with TRBJ1-2, with D uncertain. CDR1 and CDR2 (germline): LGHNA, YNFKEQ. Deletions cut 3 bases from V and 4 bases from J, with 15 bases between. CDR3 length equals 15 residues. The CDR3 is CASSQTSGLGYGYTF. The CDR3 DNA reads TGTGCCAGCAGCCAGACCAGCGGGCTGGGCTATGGCTACACCTTC.

This clone was found many times. The V call is TRBV2, the J call TRBJ1-3, with D tentatively TRBD1 (6 bases). V lost 6 bases, J lost 6 bases, and 18 bases lay in between. Germline assignment: CDR1 SNHLY and CDR2 FYNNEI. The CDR3 loop spans 15 amino acids. This chain's CDR3 is CASRDFTGFPNTIYF. CDR3 bases: TGTGCCAGCAGAGACTTTACAGGGTTCCCAAACACCATATATTTT.

The table lists this clone with many counts. This chain uses TRBV5-4 with TRBJ2-1; no clear D gene. Germline V gene lookup returns CDR1 SGHNT and CDR2 YYREEE (reference sequence). Trimming left V 2 bases short and J 0 bases short, with 12 bases between. The CDR3 spans 16 residues. The CDR3 is CASSFPLPRSYNEQFF. The CDR3 DNA reads as TGTGCCAGCAGCTTTCCCCTACCGCGCTCCTACAATGAGCAGTTCTTC.

This clone has ten or more counts. The J gene is TRBJ2-7, the V gene TRBV2; perhaps TRBD1 as D (5 bases). Trimming left V 5 bases short and J 0 bases short, with 8 bases between. Germline CDR1 SNHLY, CDR2 FYNNEI. This CDR3 has 13 residues. DNA of the CDR3: TGTGCCAGCAGTCGACAGTCCTCCTACGAGCAGTACTTC. It encodes CASSRQSSYEQYF.

This clone was seen at least ten times. The rearrangement uses TRBV6-1 and TRBJ2-1, with 11 bases identical to TRBD2. The CDR3 is made up of 15 amino acids. J gave up 3 bases and V 2 bases, and 0 bases lay outside the gene matches. Germline V lookup: CDR1 MNHNS, CDR2 SASEGT. The CDR3 bases are TGTGCCAGCAGTGAACTAGCGGGGGGCTACAATGAGCAGTTCTTC. Residues: CASSELAGGYNEQFF.

There are many counts of this clone. The chain employs TRBV5-1 and TRBJ1-2; tentative D call: TRBD1 (6 bases). CDR3 length equals 14 residues. Germline V CDR1 and CDR2: SGHRS, YFSETQ. Trimming pared 0 bases from V and 4 bases from J, leaving 10 bases between. This CDR3 reads CASSLAQGPYGYTF. The CDR3 nucleotides are TGCGCCAGCAGCTTGGCTCAGGGGCCCTATGGCTACACCTTC.

Within the sample, this clone is medium-sized. The gene calls are TRBV5-6 and TRBJ1-5, with D maybe TRBD1 (6 bases). Germline V gene lookup returns CDR1 SGHDT and CDR2 YYEEEE. CDR3 length: 16 amino acids. The germline V and J ends were trimmed by 0 bases and 11 bases, with 21 bases remaining between them. The CDR3 DNA is TGTGCCAGCAGCTTGGGGGGGCGGACCTACGTGCAGTCCCAGCATTTT. It translates to CASSLGGRTYVQSQHF. The full variable domain, rest sourced from reference TRBV5-6 and TRBJ1-5, is DAGVTQSPTHLIKTRGQQVTLRCSPKSGHDTVSWYQQALGQGPQFIFQYYEEEERQRGNFPDRFSGHQFPNYSSELNVNALLLGDSALYLCASSLGGRTYVQSQHFGDGTRLSIL.

This clone has at least ten counts. The chain combines TRBV7-3 with TRBJ2-5, with 11 bases that match TRBD2. The CDR3 is 15 residues long. J gave up 5 bases and V 2 bases, and 4 bases lay outside the gene matches. CDR1 and CDR2 from the germline V gene are SGHTA and FQGTGA. CDR3 DNA: TGTGCCAGCAGCTTAGTAGCGGGGGGGCCGGAGACCCAGTACTTC. It encodes CASSLVAGGPETQYF.

This clone was recorded many times. This chain uses TRBV9 with TRBJ2-1; D may be TRBD2 (5 bases). Trimming removed 4 bases at V and 10 bases at J, with 18 bases between. Germline loops: CDR1 SGDLS, CDR2 YYNGEE. This CDR3 is 14 amino acids long. In DNA form, the CDR3 reads TGTGCCAGCAGCTCCCAGGCCGGGATCGGCGAGCAGTTCTTC. Translation gives CASSSQAGIGEQFF.

This clone was observed many times. The CDR3 coding sequence is TGTGCCAGTAGTATCTCCGGGTTCGGGGACTACGAGCAGTACTTC. Protein sequence: CASSISGFGDYEQYF. The chain has TRBV19 and TRBJ2-7; weak D call: TRBD2 (5 bases). The germline gives CDR1 LNHDA, CDR2 SQIVND (reference sequence). Trimming removed 3 bases at V and 3 bases at J, with 15 bases between. The CDR3 sequence is 15 residues long.

The sample holds many counts of this clone. This chain links TRBV7-3 with TRBJ2-1; 14 nucleotides agree with TRBD2. Unmatched junction bases numbered 10, after V lost 5 bases and J lost 1 base. The CDR3 totals 19 residues. Germline CDR1 and CDR2: SGHTA and FQGTGA. CDR3 sequence: CASSMTSGGVGVSYNEQFF. The CDR3 DNA sequence: TGTGCCAGCAGCATGACTAGCGGGGGGGTAGGGGTTTCCTACAATGAGCAGTTCTTC.

This clone was seen repeatedly, ten times or more. The V gene is TRBV28, the J gene TRBJ2-7, with 15 bases fitting TRBD2. CDR3 length equals 16 residues. Trimming at V came to 7 bases and at J to 3 bases, leaving 7 bases not matched to a gene. CDR1 and CDR2 from the germline V gene are MDHEN and SYDVKM. CDR3 residues: CASIGTSGRNHYEQYF. CDR3 bases: TGTGCCAGCATAGGGACTAGCGGGAGGAACCACTACGAGCAGTACTTC.

This clone occurred many times. The chain employs TRBV7-8 and TRBJ2-2, with 12 bases identical to TRBD2. Germline lookup yields CDR1 SGHVS and CDR2 FQNEAQ. The CDR3 is made up of 19 amino acids. V shed 5 bases and J 1 base; nucleotides not matched to a gene: 11. The CDR3 reads CASSPTRLAGVRNTGELFF. CDR3 sequence (DNA): TGTGCCAGCAGCCCGACGCGACTAGCGGGGGTTCGGAACACCGGGGAGCTGTTTTTT.

This clone was recorded at least ten times. V usage is TRBV7-8 and J usage is TRBJ1-1, with 10 nucleotides matching TRBD1. The ends lost 4 bases at V and 1 base at J; junction bases unmatched: 6. The CDR3 has 16 amino acids. Germline V gene sequence: CDR1 SGHVS, CDR2 FQNEAQ. CDR3 DNA sequence: TGTGCCAGCAGCTCGAGGGACAGGGGATCGAACACTGAAGCTTTCTTT. Its protein is CASSSRDRGSNTEAFF.

This clone came up many times. The chain employs TRBV2 and TRBJ2-1; D perhaps matches TRBD2 (6 bases). The V gene lost 6 bases and the J gene lost 6 bases, with 12 bases spanning the gap. This CDR3 has 13 residues. Germline CDR1 SNHLY, CDR2 FYNNEI. The chain's CDR3 is CASSETSFNEQFF. CDR3 nucleotides: TGTGCCAGCAGCGAGACTAGTTTCAATGAGCAGTTCTTC.

This clone was seen more than once but under ten times. This chain joins TRBV29-1 and TRBJ1-6; TRBD1 matches at 9 bases. In germline, CDR1 is SQVTM, CDR2 ANQGSEA. J was trimmed by 7 bases and V by 4 bases; bases with no gene match: 2. CDR3 length: 13 amino acids. CDR3 coding DNA: TGCAGCGTTGGGACAGGGGCCAATTCACCCCTCCACTTT. It translates to CSVGTGANSPLHF.

This clone was seen more than once but under ten times. The chain couples TRBV2 to TRBJ2-1; weak D call: TRBD1 (5 bases). The germline gives CDR1 SNHLY, CDR2 FYNNEI. The CDR3 length is 13 residues. V gave up 7 bases and J gave up 9 bases, with 16 bases separating them. The CDR3 is CASTLDSSLEQFF. CDR3 sequence (DNA): TGTGCCAGCACTCTAGACAGCTCGCTTGAGCAGTTCTTC.

The sample holds many counts of this clone. This chain uses TRBV2 with TRBJ2-1; a possible D gene is TRBD1 (6 bases). The V gene's germline CDR1 is SNHLY and CDR2 FYNNEI. V was cut by 6 bases and J by 12 bases, with 15 bases left in between. The length of the CDR3 is 12 residues. Here the CDR3 reads CASRGAVIGQFF. The CDR3 DNA reads as TGTGCCAGCAGGGGGGCGGTCATAGGGCAGTTCTTC.

This clone was detected many times. V and J are TRBV19 and TRBJ1-4; D is unresolved. Trimming removed 3 bases at V and 7 bases at J, with 12 bases between. The CDR3 consists of 14 residues. CDR1 and CDR2 (germline): LNHDA, SQIVND (reference sequence). The DNA for the CDR3 is TGTGCCAGTAGTATTTTTCTAGGTTTTGAAAAACTGTTTTTT. Its protein product is CASSIFLGFEKLFF.

Details on this clone: One junction end disagrees with the germline gene, perhaps due to a read error. The same CDR3 also results from other DNA sequences found in this sample. This chain uses TRBV9 with TRBJ2-2; a weak D match, TRBD1 (6 bases). The CDR3 is 17 amino acids. Germline CDR1 is SGDLS and CDR2 is YYNGEE. CDR3 protein: CASSVEWTAVNTGELFF. The CDR3 nucleotides read TGTGCCAGTAGCGTAGAATGGACAGCAGTAAACACCGGGGAGCTGTTTTTT.

This clone was detected ten times or more. The J gene is TRBJ1-5, the V gene TRBV6-6; TRBD1 agrees at 8 bases. The J segment lost 9 bases and the V segment lost 5 bases, leaving 3 bases of the junction unmatched. Looked up from germline, CDR1 is MNHNY and CDR2 is SVGAGI (reference sequence). The CDR3 has 12 amino acids. The CDR3: CASSGQGSPQHF. The CDR3 DNA reads as TGTGCCAGCAGTGGACAGGGCTCGCCCCAGCATTTT.

The table lists this clone with many counts. The gene calls are TRBV7-9 and TRBJ2-7; 8 nucleotides align to TRBD1. V was clipped by 3 bases and J by 5 bases; unmatched bases: 6. This CDR3 region has 14 residues. Looked up from germline, CDR1 is SEHNR and CDR2 is FQNEAQ (reference sequence). CDR3 protein: CASSFRDRGHEQYF. The DNA of the CDR3 is TGTGCCAGCAGCTTTCGCGACAGGGGCCACGAGCAGTACTTC.

By sample share, this clone is medium-sized. This chain uses TRBV19 with TRBJ1-2; TRBD1 aligns across 10 bases. Trimming took 11 bases from V and 5 from J; bases not matched to a gene: 14. CDR1 and CDR2 (germline): LNHDA, SQIVND (reference sequence). This CDR3 is built from 15 residues. The CDR3 region is CAGPRDRGSAYGYTF. In DNA, the CDR3 is TGTGCCGGTCCGAGGGACAGGGGATCCGCATATGGCTACACCTTC.

This clone was recorded at least ten times. The chain joins TRBV6-4 to TRBJ2-1; D not certain. The germline CDR1 and CDR2 sequences are MRHNA and SNTAGT. The length of the CDR3 is 13 residues. The V end lost 5 bases, the J end lost 10 bases, and 15 bases lay between the germline ends. CDR3 in amino acids: CASSPELFGEQFF. The CDR3 DNA reads as TGTGCCAGCAGTCCCGAATTGTTCGGGGAGCAGTTCTTC.

This clone showed up many times. V gene TRBV4-1 combines with J gene TRBJ2-7, with TRBD2 identical over 13 bases. CDR1 is MGHRA and CDR2 is YSYEKL in the germline V gene. V trimming: 0 bases; J trimming: 5 bases; junction bases outside the gene matches: 10. CDR3 length: 18 residues. CDR3 in amino acids: CASSQDRWTSGRVHEQYF. DNA of the CDR3: TGCGCCAGCAGCCAAGATCGTTGGACTAGCGGGAGAGTTCACGAGCAGTACTTC.

This clone came up many times. The chain joins TRBV5-1 to TRBJ1-2; D is possibly TRBD1 (5 bases). V was shortened by 3 bases and J by 3 bases, with 27 bases between the two germline ends. This CDR3 has 19 amino acids. The germline V gene has CDR1 SGHRS and CDR2 YFSETQ. The CDR3 protein is CASSSLGGVRSQTDYGYTF. The CDR3 region has the DNA TGCGCCAGCAGCTCCCTAGGAGGGGTCCGCTCACAAACCGACTATGGCTACACCTTC.